This T cell receptor beta chain derives from a study of blood T cell repertoires in COVID-19. TCRdb's table, derived via immunoSEQ multiplex PCR, lists solely in-frame clones and lacks some. This sample has 54,000 or so clones; about four fifths occur once, and the top ten carry 3.5% to 4%. This CDR3 has 16 residues. Germline V lookup: CDR1 KGHDR, CDR2 SFDVKD. Deletions cut 3 bases from V and 2 bases from J, with 12 bases between. The source is a woman older than 75 with acute or convalescent COVID-19. Input material: peripheral blood. This chain connects TRBV24-1 to TRBJ1-4; D ambiguous. In nucleotides, the CDR3 is TGTGCCACCAGTGATCCATCCATGGGCACTAATGAAAAACTGTTTTTT. It is translated as CATSDPSMGTNEKLFF.